The 8 T cell receptor beta chains below come from one sample, sequenced in a study of beta chain features in type 1 diabetes. All of the isolated RNA was reverse transcribed, so expressed TCRB transcripts were sequenced. Measured with immunoSEQ multiplex PCR; TCRdb has only the in-frame clones, and not every one. The data show fewer than 70,000 clones, about 60% seen once. Their target antigens are unknown. Study-wide points: Moderate yet significant TCRB CDR3 shortening was seen in Type 1 diabetes patients in all four CD4+ subsets.

The sample taken for sequencing was stem cell memory CD4+ T cells from blood. The receptors come from a woman in her twenties or thirties with type 1 diabetes.

The rearrangement uses TRBV7-3 and TRBJ2-3, with D unclear. Trimming shortened V by 3 bases and J by 1 base, and 5 bases separated the two germline ends. This CDR3 is built from 13 residues. From germline, CDR1 is SGHTA and CDR2 FQGTGA. CDR3 amino acids: CASSFSGTDTQYF. CDR3 coding DNA: TGTGCCAGCAGCTTCTCAGGCACAGATACGCAGTATTTT.

The chain is built from TRBV30 and TRBJ2-1; a possible D gene is TRBD2 (6 bases). Germline CDR1 GTSNPN, CDR2 SVGIG (reference sequence). Trimming shortened V by 1 base and J by 10 bases, and 17 bases separated the two germline ends. The CDR3 is 14 amino acids. CDR3 coding DNA: TGTGCCTGGAGTGGGGTAGCGGCGGCCGGCGAGCAGTTCTTC. Translation gives CAWSGVAAAGEQFF.

This clone was found a few times. J is TRBJ2-1 and V is TRBV6-6; D might be TRBD2 (6 bases). Looked up from germline, CDR1 is MNHNY and CDR2 is SVGAGI (reference sequence). V was clipped by 6 bases and J by 0 bases, with 9 bases between them. This CDR3 has 14 residues. In nucleotides, the CDR3 is TGTGCCAGCAGGCGGGGCGGCTCCTACAATGAGCAGTTCTTC. As protein: CASRRGGSYNEQFF.

The V call is TRBV10-3, the J call TRBJ2-7; 8 bases are a match to TRBD2. Unmatched junction bases numbered 23, after V lost 6 bases and J lost 7 bases. This CDR3 is 18 amino acids long. CDR1 is ENHRY and CDR2 is SYGVKD in the germline V gene. CDR3 amino acids: CAISGPGVLGTRPQEQYF. The CDR3 DNA reads TGTGCCATCAGCGGACCGGGGGTATTGGGGACTAGGCCCCAAGAGCAGTACTTC.

The rearrangement links TRBV2 to TRBJ1-2; 9 bases match TRBD1. J lost 4 bases, V lost 5 bases, and 5 bases had no gene match. The CDR3 length is 14 residues. The germline CDR1 and CDR2 sequences are SNHLY and FYNNEI. DNA of the CDR3: TGTGCCAGCAGTAAACAGGGGGCGAGCTATGGCTACACCTTC. Translating it yields CASSKQGASYGYTF.

This clone was counted a single time. V and J are TRBV10-3 and TRBJ2-4; D uncertain. The V and J ends lost 10 bases and 0 bases respectively, with 16 bases between them. Germline V gene data show CDR1 as ENHRY and CDR2 as SYGVKD. CDR3 size: 15 residues. In DNA form, the CDR3 reads TGTGCCACACGAAACCAGGATCTAGCCAAAAACATTCAGTACTTC. Protein sequence: CATRNQDLAKNIQYF.

The rearrangement links TRBV5-1 to TRBJ2-5; tentative D call: TRBD2 (5 bases). Trimming cost V 6 bases and J 5 bases, with 14 bases left between them. The CDR3 spans 13 residues. From germline, CDR1 is SGHRS and CDR2 YFSETQ. CDR3 DNA: TGCGCCAGCAACGAGGTCTCGGGGGAGACCCAGTACTTC. Translation gives CASNEVSGETQYF.

The chain has TRBV18 and TRBJ1-1; D is ambiguous. Germline V gene data show CDR1 as KGHSH and CDR2 as LQKENI. The CDR3 is 14 amino acids. V gave up 0 bases and J gave up 1 base, with 6 bases separating them. In DNA, the CDR3 is TGTGCCAGCTCACCACCGAACACGAACACTGAAGCTTTCTTT. Its translation: CASSPPNTNTEAFF.